These 3 T cell receptor beta chains were all obtained from the same sample, sequenced in a study of response to subunit inactivated influenza vaccine. Using its own MiXCR run on the RT-PCR reads, TCRdb lists one record per CDR3 protein. Of roughly 570,000 distinct CDR3 sequences listed, approximately 14% are singletons. The specimen comprised PBMCs from blood, sampled approximately 12 days after vaccination. Receptor source: a man in his fifties or sixties who received an inactivated influenza vaccine.

The chain links TRBV6-2 or TRBV6-3 to TRBJ2-1; TRBD1 matches at 10 bases. This CDR3 has 14 residues. Trimming at V came to 6 bases and at J to 8 bases, leaving 7 bases not matched to a gene. Germline V gives CDR1 MNHEY, CDR2 SVGEGT. The CDR3 DNA sequence: TGTGCCAGCAGAAACGGACAGGGGGTCTATGAGCAGTTCTTC. As protein: CASRNGQGVYEQFF.

This clonotype was seen a few times. CDR3 region: CASSPDLNYEQYF. DNA for the CDR3: TGCGCCAGCAGCCCAGACCTTAATTACGAGCAGTACTTC. V and J are TRBV5-1 and TRBJ2-7; D is ambiguous. The CDR3 extends over 13 amino acids. Trimming stripped 4 bases from V and 4 bases from J, with 12 bases between. Germline V gives CDR1 SGHRS, CDR2 YFSETQ.

The chain has TRBV28 and TRBJ2-7, with D possibly called TRBD1 or TRBD2 (5 bases each). V was pared by 5 bases and J by 4 bases, with 18 bases between. The length of the CDR3 is 15 residues. Germline CDR1 is MDHEN and CDR2 is SYDVKM. Written as DNA, the CDR3 is TGTGCCAGCAGTACGGGTGGACACAGAGGGTACGAGCAGTACTTC. This sequence encodes CASSTGGHRGYEQYF.